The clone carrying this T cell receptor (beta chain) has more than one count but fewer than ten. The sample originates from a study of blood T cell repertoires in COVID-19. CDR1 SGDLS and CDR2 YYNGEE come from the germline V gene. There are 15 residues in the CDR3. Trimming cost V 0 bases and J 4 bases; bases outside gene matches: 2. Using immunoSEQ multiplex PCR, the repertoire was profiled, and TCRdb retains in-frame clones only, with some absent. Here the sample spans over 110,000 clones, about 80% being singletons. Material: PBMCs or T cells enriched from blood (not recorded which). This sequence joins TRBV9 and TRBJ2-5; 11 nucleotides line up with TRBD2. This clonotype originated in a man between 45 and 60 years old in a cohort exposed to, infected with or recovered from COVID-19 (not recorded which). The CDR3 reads CASSVGLAGGETQYF. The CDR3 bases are TGTGCCAGCAGCGTAGGGCTAGCGGGAGGAGAGACCCAGTACTTC.